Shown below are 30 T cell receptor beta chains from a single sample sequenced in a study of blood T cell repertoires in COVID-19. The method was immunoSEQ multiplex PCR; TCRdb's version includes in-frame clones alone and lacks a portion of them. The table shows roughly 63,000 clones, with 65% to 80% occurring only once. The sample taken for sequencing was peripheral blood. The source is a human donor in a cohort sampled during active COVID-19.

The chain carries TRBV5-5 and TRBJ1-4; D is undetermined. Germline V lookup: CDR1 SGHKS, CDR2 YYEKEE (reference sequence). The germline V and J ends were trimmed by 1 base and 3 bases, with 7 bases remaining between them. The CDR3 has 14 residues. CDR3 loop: CASSLFVANEKLFF. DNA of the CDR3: TGTGCCAGCAGCTTGTTTGTAGCTAATGAAAAACTGTTTTTT.

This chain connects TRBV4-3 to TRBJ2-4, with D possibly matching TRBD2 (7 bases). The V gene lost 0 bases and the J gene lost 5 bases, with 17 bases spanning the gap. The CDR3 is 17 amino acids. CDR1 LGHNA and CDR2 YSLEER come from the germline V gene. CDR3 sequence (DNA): TGCGCCAGCAGCCAAGACCCACCGGGCGGGGGCGAAAACATTCAGTACTTC. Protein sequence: CASSQDPPGGGENIQYF.

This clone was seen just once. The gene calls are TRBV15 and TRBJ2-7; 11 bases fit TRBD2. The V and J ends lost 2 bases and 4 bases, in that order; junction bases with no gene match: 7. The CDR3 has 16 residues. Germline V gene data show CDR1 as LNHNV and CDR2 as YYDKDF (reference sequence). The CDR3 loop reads CATSRLAGGPAYEQYF. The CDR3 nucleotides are TGTGCCACCAGCAGATTAGCGGGAGGGCCGGCGTACGAGCAGTACTTC.

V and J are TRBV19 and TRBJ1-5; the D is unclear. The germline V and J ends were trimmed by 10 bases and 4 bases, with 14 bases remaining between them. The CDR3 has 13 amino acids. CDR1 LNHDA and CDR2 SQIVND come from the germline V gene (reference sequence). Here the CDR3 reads CATKSTGNQPQHF. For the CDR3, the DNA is TGTGCCACTAAATCAACGGGAAATCAGCCCCAGCATTTT.

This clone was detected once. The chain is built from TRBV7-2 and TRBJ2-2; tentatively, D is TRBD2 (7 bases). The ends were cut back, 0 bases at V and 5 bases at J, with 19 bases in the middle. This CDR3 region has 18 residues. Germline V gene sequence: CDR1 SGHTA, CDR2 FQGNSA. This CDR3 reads CASSLALGGRGLTGELFF. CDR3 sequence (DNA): TGTGCCAGCAGCTTAGCGCTCGGCGGCAGGGGACTAACCGGGGAGCTGTTTTTT.

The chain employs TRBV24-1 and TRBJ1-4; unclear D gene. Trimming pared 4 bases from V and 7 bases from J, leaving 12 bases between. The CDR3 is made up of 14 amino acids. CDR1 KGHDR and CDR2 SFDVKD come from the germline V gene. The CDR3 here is CATSDGARGEKLFF. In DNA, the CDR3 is TGTGCCACCAGTGACGGAGCCCGGGGTGAAAAACTGTTTTTT.

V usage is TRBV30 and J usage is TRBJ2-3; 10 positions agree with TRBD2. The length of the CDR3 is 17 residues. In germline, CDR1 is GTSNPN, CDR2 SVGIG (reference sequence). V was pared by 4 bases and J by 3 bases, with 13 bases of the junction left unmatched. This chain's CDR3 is CAWTLAGGGSVTDTQYF. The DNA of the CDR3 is TGTGCCTGGACCTTAGCGGGAGGAGGATCAGTGACAGATACGCAGTATTTT.

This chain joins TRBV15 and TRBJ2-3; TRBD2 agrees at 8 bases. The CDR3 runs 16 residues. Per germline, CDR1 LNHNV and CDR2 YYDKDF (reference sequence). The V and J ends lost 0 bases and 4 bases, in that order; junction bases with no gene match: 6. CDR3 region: CATSREGGAGADTQYF. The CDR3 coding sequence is TGTGCCACCAGCAGAGAAGGGGGAGCGGGGGCAGATACGCAGTATTTT. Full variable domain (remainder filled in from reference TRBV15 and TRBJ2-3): DAMVIQNPRYQVTQFGKPVTLSCSQTLNHNVMYWYQQKSSQAPKLLFHYYDKDFNNEADTPDNFQSRRPNTSFCFLDIRSPGLGDTAMYLCATSREGGAGADTQYFGPGTRLTVL.

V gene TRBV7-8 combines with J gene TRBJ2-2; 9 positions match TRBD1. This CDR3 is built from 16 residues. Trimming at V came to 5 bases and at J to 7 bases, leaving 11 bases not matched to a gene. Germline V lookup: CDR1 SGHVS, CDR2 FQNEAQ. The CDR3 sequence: CASSRGYRGRDGELFF. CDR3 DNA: TGTGCCAGCAGCCGGGGATACAGGGGGCGCGACGGGGAGCTGTTTTTT.

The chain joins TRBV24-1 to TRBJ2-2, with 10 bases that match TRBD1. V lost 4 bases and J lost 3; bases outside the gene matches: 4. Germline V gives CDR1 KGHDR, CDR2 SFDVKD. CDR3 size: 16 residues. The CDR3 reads CATSDPGQGDTGELFF. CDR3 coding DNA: TGTGCCACCAGTGACCCTGGACAGGGGGACACCGGGGAGCTGTTTTTT.

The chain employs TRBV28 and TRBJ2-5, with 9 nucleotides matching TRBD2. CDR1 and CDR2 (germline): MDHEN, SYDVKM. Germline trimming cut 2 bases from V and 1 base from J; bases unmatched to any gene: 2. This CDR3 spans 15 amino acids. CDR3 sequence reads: CASSLLAGPQETQYF. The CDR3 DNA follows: TGTGCCAGCAGTTTACTAGCGGGGCCCCAAGAGACCCAGTACTTC.

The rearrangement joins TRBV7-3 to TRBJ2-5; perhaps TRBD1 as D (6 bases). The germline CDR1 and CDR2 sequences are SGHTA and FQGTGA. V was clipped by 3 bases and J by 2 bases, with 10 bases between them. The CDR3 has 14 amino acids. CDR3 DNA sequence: TGTGCCAGCAGCTTTTTTCAGGGGCAAGAGACCCAGTACTTC. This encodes CASSFFQGQETQYF.

The CDR3 bases are TGTGCCAGCTCAGAGGGAACTGGAAACACCATATATTTT. Translation gives CASSEGTGNTIYF. The chain employs TRBV18 and TRBJ1-3; D gene unclear. This CDR3 comprises 13 residues. V lost 5 bases and J 2 bases, leaving 7 bases between the germline ends. CDR1 and CDR2 from the germline V gene are KGHSH and LQKENI.

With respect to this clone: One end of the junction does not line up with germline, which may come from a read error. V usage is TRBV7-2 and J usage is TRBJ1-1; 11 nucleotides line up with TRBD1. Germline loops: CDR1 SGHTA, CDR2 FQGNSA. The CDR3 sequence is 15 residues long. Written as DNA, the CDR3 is TGTGCCAGCAGCCTAGCCGGGACAGGGGGCACTGAAGCTTTCTTT. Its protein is CASSLAGTGGTEAFF.

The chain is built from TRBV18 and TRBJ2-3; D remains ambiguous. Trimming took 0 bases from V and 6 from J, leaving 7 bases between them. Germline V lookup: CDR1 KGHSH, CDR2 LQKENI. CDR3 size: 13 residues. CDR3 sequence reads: CASSPPYKDTQYF. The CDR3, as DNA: TGTGCCAGCTCACCACCGTACAAGGATACGCAGTATTTT.

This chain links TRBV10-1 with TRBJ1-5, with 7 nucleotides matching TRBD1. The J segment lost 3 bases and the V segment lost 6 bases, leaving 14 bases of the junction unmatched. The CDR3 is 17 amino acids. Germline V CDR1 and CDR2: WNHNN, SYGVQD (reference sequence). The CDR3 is CASSPEEGAFFNQPQHF. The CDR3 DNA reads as TGCGCCAGCAGCCCTGAGGAGGGGGCGTTTTTCAATCAGCCCCAGCATTTT.

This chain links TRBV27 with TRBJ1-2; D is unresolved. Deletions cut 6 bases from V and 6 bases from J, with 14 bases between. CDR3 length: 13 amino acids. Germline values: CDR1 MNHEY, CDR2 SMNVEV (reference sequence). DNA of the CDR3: TGTGCCAGCAGGGAACTTGGGAGGGATGGCTACACCTTC. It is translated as CASRELGRDGYTF.

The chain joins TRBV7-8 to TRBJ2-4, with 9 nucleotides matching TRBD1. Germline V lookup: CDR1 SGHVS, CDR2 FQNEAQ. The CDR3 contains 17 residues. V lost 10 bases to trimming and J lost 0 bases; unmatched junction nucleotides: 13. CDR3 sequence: CATTGQGAPLAKNIQYF. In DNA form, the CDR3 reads TGTGCCACTACGGGACAGGGCGCACCTCTAGCCAAAAACATTCAGTACTTC.

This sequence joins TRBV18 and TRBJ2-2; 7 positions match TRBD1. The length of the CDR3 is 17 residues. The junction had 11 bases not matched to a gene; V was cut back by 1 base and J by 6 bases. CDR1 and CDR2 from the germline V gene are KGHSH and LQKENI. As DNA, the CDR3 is TGTGCCAGCTCACCACGTCAGAACAGGGGAACGCCCGGGGAGCTGTTTTTT. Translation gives CASSPRQNRGTPGELFF. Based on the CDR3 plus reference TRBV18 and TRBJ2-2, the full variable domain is NAGVMQNPRHLVRRRGQEARLRCSPMKGHSHVYWYRQLPEEGLKFMVYLQKENIIDESGMPKERFSAEFPKEGPSILRIQQVVRGDSAAYFCASSPRQNRGTPGELFFGEGSRLTVL.

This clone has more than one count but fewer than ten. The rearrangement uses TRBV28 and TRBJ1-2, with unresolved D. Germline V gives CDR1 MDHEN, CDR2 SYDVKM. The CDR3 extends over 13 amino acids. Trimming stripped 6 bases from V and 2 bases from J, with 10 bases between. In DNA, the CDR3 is TGTGCCAGCAGCCGACCGGGGAACTATGGCTACACCTTC. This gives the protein CASSRPGNYGYTF.

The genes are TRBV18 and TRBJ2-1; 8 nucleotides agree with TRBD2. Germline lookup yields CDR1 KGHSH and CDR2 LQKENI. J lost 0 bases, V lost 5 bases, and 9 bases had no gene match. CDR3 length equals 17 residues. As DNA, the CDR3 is TGTGCCAGCTCAATGAGCGGGGGTGGCGGCTCCTACAATGAGCAGTTCTTC. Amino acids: CASSMSGGGGSYNEQFF. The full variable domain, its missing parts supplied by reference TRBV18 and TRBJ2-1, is NAGVMQNPRHLVRRRGQEARLRCSPMKGHSHVYWYRQLPEEGLKFMVYLQKENIIDESGMPKERFSAEFPKEGPSILRIQQVVRGDSAAYFCASSMSGGGGSYNEQFFGPGTRLTVL.

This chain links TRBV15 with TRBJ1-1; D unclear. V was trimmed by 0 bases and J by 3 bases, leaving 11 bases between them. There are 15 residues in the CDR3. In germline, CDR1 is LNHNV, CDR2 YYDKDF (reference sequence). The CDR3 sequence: CATSRDLEGYTEAFF. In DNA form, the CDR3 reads TGTGCCACCAGCAGAGATCTGGAGGGCTACACTGAAGCTTTCTTT.

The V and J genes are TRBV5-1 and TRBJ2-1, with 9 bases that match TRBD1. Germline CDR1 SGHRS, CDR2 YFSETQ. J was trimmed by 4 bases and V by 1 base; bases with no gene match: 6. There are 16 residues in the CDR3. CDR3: CASSLPGTGSYNEQFF. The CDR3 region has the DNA TGCGCCAGCAGCTTGCCCGGGACAGGGAGTTACAATGAGCAGTTCTTC.

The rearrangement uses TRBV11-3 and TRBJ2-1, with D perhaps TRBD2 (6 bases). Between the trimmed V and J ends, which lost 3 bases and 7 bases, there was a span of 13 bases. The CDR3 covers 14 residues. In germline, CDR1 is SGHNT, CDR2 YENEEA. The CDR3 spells CASSFSGVENEQFF. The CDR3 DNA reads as TGTGCCAGCAGCTTTTCGGGAGTGGAGAATGAGCAGTTCTTC.

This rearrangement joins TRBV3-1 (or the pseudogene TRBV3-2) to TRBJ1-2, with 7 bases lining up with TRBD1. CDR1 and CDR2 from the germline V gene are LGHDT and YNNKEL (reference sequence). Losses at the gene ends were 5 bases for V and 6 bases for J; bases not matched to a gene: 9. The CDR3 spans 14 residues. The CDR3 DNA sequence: TGTGCCAGCAGCATCCGTCCAGGGGGGAATGGCTACACCTTC. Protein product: CASSIRPGGNGYTF.

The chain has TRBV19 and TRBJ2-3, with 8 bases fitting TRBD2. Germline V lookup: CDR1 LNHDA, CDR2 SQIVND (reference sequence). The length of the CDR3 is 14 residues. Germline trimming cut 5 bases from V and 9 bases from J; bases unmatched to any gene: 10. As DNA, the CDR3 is TGTGCCAGTAGTCCCGGGACTAGAACAGGAACGCAGTATTTT. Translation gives CASSPGTRTGTQYF.

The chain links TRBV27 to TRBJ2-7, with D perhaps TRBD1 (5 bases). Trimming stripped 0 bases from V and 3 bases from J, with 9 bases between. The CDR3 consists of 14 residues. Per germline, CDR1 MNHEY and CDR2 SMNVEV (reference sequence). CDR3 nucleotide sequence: TGTGCCAGCAGTTTATCGCAGGGTGTCTACGAGCAGTACTTC. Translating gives CASSLSQGVYEQYF.

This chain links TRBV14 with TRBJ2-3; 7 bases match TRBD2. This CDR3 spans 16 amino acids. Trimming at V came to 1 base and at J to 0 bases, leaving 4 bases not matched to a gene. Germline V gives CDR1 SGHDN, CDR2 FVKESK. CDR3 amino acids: CASSQGPAGSTDTQYF. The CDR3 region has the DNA TGTGCCAGCAGCCAAGGCCCAGCGGGAAGCACAGATACGCAGTATTTT.

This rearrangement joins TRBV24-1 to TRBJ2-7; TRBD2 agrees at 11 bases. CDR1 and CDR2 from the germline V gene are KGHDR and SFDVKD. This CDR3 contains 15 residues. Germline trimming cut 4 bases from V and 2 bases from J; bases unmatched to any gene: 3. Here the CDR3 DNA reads TGTGCCACCAGTGAGACGACTAGCGGGACCTACGAGCAGTACTTC. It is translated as CATSETTSGTYEQYF.

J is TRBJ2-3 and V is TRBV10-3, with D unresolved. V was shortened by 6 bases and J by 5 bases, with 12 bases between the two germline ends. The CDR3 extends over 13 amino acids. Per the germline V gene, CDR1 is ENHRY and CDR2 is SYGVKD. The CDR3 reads CAISPEPRDTQYF. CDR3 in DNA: TGTGCCATCAGCCCAGAACCACGAGATACGCAGTATTTT.